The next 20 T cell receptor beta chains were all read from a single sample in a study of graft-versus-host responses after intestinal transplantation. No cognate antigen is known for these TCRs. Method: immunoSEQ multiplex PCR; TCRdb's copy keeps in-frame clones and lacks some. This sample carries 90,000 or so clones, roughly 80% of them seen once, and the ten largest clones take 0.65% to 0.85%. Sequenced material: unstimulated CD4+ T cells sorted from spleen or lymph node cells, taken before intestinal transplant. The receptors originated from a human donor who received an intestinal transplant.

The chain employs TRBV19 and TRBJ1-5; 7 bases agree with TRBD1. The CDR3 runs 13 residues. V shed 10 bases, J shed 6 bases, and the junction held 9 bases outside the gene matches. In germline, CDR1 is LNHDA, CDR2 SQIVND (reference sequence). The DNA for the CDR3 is TGTGCCACCCACGACAGGGTCAGTCAGCCCCAGCATTTT. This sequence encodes CATHDRVSQPQHF.

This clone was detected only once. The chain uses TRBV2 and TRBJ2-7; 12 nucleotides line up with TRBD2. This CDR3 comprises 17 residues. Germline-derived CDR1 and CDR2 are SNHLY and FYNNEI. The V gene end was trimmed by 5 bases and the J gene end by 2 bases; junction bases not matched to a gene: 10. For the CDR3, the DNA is TGTGCCAGCAGTCCCGCGGGGCTAGCGGGGGGGACCTACGAGCAGTACTTC. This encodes CASSPAGLAGGTYEQYF.

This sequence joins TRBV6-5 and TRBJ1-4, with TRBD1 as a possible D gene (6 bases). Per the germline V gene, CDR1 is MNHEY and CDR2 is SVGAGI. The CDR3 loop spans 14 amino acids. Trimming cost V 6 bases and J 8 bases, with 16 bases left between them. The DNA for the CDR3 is TGTGCCAGCAGGGGGACATCGGATAAAGAAAAACTGTTTTTT. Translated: CASRGTSDKEKLFF.

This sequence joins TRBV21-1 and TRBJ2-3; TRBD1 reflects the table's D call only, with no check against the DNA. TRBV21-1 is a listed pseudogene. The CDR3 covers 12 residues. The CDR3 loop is CASRTDTDTQYF. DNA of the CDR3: TGTGCCAGCAGGACAGACACAGATACGCAGTATTTT.

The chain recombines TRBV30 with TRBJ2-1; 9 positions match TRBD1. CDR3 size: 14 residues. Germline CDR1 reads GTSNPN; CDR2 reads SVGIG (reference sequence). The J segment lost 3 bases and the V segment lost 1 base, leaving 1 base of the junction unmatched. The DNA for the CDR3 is TGTGCCTGGAGTGAGGGACAGGGCTACAATGAGCAGTTCTTC. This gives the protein CAWSEGQGYNEQFF. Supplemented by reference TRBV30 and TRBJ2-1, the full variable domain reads SQTIHQWPATLVQPVGSPLSLECTVEGTSNPNLYWYRQAAGRGLQLLFYSVGIGQISSEVPQNLSASRPQDRQFILSSKKLLLSDSGFYLCAWSEGQGYNEQFFGPGTRLTVL.

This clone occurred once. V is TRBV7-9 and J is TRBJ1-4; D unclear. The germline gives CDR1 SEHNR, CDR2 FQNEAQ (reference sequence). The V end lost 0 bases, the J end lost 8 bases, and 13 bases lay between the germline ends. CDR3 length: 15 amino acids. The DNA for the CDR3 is TGTGCCAGCAGCTTAGCAAATTATCGAGGGGAAAAACTGTTTTTT. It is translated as CASSLANYRGEKLFF.

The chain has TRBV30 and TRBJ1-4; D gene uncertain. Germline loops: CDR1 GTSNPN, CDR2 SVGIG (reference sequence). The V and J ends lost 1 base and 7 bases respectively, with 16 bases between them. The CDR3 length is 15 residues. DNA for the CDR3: TGTGCCTGGAGTGCCGGCGGTGGCTTAGGTGAAAAACTGTTTTTT. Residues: CAWSAGGGLGEKLFF.

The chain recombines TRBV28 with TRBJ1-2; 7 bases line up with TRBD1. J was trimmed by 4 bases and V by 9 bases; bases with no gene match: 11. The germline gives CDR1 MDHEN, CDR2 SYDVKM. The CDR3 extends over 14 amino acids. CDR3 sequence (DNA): TGTGCCAGTTCCGGGACAGCAAACACCTATGGCTACACCTTC. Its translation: CASSGTANTYGYTF.

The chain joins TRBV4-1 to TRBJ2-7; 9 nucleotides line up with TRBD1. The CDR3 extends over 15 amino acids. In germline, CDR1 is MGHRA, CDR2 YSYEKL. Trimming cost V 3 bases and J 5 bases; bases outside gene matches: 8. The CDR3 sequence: CASSHPGTGRNEQYF. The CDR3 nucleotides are TGCGCCAGCAGCCACCCCGGGACAGGGAGGAACGAGCAGTACTTC.

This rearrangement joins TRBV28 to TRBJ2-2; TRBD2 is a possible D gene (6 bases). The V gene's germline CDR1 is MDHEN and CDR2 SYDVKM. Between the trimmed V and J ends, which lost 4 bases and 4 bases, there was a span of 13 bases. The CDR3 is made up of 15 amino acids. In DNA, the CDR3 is TGTGCCAGCAGTTCCCGGAGGGCCCGCACCGGGGAGCTGTTTTTT. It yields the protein CASSSRRARTGELFF.

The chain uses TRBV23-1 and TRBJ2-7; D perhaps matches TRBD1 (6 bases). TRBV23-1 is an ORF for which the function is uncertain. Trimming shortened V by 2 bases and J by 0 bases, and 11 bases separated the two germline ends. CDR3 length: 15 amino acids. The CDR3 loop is CASSQREQGSYEQYF. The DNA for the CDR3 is TGCGCCAGCAGTCAAAGGGAACAGGGCTCCTACGAGCAGTACTTC.

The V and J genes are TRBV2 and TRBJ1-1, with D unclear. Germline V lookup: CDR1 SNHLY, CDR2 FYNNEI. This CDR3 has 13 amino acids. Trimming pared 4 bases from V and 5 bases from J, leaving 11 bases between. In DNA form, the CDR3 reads TGTGCCAGCAGTGGCCCTTGGGCAACTGAAGCTTTCTTT. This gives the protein CASSGPWATEAFF.

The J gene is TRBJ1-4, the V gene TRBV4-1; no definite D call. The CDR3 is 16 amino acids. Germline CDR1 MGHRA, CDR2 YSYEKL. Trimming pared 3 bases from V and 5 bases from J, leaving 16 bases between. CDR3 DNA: TGCGCCAGCAGCCACGTACAAAGCGACCCCAATGAAAAACTGTTTTTT. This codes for CASSHVQSDPNEKLFF.

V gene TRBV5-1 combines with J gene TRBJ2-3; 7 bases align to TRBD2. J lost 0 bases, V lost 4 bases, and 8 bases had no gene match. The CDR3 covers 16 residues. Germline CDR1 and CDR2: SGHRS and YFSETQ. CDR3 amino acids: CASSPRLARSTDTQYF. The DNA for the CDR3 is TGCGCCAGCAGCCCGCGACTAGCCCGGAGCACAGATACGCAGTATTTT.

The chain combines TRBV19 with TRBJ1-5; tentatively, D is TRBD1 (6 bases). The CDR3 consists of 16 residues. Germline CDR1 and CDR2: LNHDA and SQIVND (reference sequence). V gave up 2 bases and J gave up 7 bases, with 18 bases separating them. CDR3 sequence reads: CASSIRGEGGGQPQHF. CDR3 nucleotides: TGTGCCAGTAGTATAAGGGGGGAGGGCGGAGGGCAGCCCCAGCATTTT. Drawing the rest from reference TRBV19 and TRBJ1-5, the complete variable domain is DGGITQSPKYLFRKEGQNVTLSCEQNLNHDAMYWYRQDPGQGLRLIYYSQIVNDFQKGDIAEGYSVSREKKESFPLTVTSAQKNPTAFYLCASSIRGEGGGQPQHFGDGTRLSIL.

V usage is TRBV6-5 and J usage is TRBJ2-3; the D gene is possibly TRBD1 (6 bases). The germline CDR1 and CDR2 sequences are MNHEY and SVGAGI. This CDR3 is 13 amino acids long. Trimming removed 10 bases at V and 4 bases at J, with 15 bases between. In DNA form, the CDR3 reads TGTGCCACCAACGTCAGGGGATCAGATACGCAGTATTTT. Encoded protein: CATNVRGSDTQYF.

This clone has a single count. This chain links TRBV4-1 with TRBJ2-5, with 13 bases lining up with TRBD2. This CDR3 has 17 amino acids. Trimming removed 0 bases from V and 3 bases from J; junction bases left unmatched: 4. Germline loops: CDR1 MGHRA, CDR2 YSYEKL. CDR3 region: CASSQDPGLAGEETQYF. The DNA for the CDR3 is TGCGCCAGCAGCCAAGATCCCGGACTAGCGGGAGAAGAGACCCAGTACTTC.

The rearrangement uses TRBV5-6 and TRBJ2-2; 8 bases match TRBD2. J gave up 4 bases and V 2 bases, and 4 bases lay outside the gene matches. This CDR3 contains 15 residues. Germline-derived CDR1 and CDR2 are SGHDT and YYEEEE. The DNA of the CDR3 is TGTGCCAGCAGCTTTGGCGGGGGGACCACCGGGGAGCTGTTTTTT. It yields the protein CASSFGGGTTGELFF.

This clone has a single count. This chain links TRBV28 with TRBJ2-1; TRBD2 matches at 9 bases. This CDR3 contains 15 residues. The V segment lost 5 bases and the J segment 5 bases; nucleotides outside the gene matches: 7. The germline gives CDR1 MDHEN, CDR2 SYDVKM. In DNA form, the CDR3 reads TGTGCCAGCAGTATTAGCGGGAGTGGGCACAATGAGCAGTTCTTC. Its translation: CASSISGSGHNEQFF.

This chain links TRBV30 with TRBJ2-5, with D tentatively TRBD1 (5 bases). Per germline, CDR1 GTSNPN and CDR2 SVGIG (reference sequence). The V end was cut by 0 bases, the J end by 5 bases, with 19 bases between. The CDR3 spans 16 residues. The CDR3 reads CAWSVGLSGPVETQYF. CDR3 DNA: TGTGCCTGGAGTGTAGGCCTATCAGGGCCCGTGGAGACCCAGTACTTC.